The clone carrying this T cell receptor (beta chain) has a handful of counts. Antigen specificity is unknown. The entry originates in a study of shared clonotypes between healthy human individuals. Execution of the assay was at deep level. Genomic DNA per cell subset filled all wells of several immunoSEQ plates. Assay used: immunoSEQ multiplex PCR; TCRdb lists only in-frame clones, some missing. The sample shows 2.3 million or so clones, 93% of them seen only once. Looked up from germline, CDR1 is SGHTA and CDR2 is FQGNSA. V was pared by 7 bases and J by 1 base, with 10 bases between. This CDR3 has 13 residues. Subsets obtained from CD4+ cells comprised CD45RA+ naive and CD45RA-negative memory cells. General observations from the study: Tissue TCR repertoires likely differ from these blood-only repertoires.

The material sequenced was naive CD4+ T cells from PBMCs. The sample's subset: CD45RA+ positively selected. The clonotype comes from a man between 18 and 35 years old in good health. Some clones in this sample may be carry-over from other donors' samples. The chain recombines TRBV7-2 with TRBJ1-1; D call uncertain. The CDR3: CASTRTKNTEAFF. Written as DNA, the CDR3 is TGTGCCAGCACCCGGACTAAGAACACTGAAGCTTTCTTT.